This T cell receptor (beta chain) was observed in a study of T cells in Graves' hyperthyroidism and ophthalmopathy. Study-wide background: The blood sample was taken at first diagnosis, before treatment began. Overall study findings and caveats: Ophthalmopathy and stable hyperthyroidism were told apart by a 13 V-J model. Ophthalmopathy was model-predicted a median around seven months pre-onset.

Lactation, pregnancy, other autoimmune disease or uncontrolled infection led to exclusion of patients. Authors of the study amplified TCR beta CDR3 regions from RNA transcripts. TCR CDR3 regions were first amplified by RT-PCR with HTBI primers. TCRdb processed the multiplex PCR reads anew with MiXCR; each CDR3 protein has one entry. Of approximately 300,000 distinct CDR3 sequences in the sample, about 18% were seen once. There are many counts of this clonotype. Its target is not known. CDR3 size: 15 residues. V lost 3 bases to trimming and J lost 7 bases; unmatched junction nucleotides: 10. Germline V lookup: CDR1 MNHNS, CDR2 SASEGT.

Material for sequencing was blood. The TCR originated in a woman aged 60-70 years with Graves' ophthalmopathy. The rearrangement uses TRBV6-1 and TRBJ1-1; TRBD1 aligns across 8 bases. DNA for the CDR3: TGTGCCAGCAGTGACCTACGGACAGGGAGTTATGAAGCTTTCTTT. This encodes CASSDLRTGSYEAFF.